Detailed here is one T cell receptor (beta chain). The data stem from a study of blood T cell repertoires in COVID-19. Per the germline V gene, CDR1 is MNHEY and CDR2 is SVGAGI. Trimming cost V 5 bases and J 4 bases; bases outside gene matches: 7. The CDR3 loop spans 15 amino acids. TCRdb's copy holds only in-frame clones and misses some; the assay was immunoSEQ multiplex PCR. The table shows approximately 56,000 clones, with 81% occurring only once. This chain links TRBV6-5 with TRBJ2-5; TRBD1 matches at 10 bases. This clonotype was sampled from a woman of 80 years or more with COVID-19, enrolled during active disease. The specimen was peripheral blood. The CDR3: CASSIRGQGGETQYF. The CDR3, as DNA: TGTGCCAGCAGTATCCGCGGACAGGGGGGAGAGACCCAGTACTTC.